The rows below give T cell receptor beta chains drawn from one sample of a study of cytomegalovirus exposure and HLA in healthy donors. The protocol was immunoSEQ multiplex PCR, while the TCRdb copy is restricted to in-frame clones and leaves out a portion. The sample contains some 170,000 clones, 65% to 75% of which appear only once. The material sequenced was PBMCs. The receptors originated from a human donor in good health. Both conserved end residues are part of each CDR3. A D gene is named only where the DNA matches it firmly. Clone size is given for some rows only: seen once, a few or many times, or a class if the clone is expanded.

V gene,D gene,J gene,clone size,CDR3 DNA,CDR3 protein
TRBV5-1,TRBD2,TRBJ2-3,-,TGCGCCAGCAGCTTCAGCGGGGGTAGCACAGATACGCAGTATTTT,CASSFSGGSTDTQYF
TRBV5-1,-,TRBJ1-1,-,TGCGCCAGCAGCTTGATGGAGGGATCCACTGAAGCTTTCTTT,CASSLMEGSTEAFF
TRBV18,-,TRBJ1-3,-,TGTGCCAGCTCACCAAACCCAGGGTTCTCTGGAAACACCATATATTTT,CASSPNPGFSGNTIYF
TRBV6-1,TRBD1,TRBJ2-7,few,TGTGCCAGCAGTGACTCCGGGACAGGGAGAGACGAGCAGTACTTC,CASSDSGTGRDEQYF
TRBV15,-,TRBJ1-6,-,TGTGCCACCAGCAGAGCCGGTCAGGGTAATTCACCCCTCCACTTT,CATSRAGQGNSPLHF
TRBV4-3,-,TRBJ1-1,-,TGCGCCAGCAGCCAAGACTTGTCAGGCACGGCTTTCTTT,CASSQDLSGTAFF
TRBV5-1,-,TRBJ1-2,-,TGCGCCAGCAGCTTGGCACAGGACGGATCGGGCTACACCTTC,CASSLAQDGSGYTF
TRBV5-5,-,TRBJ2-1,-,TGTGCCAGCAGCCCCACGGGAGGGGGCACTTACAATGAGCAGTTCTTC,CASSPTGGGTYNEQFF
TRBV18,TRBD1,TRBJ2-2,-,TGTGCCAGCTCCGGGACAGTGAACACCGGGGAGCTGTTTTTT,CASSGTVNTGELFF
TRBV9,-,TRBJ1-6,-,TGTGCCAGCAGCGTAGGGGAGGGGTTAGGATCACCCCTCCACTTT,CASSVGEGLGSPLHF
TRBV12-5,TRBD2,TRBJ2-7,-,TGTGCTAGTGGTTTGGTACAGGGCTGGCGGGGGGGCCGCCACGAGCAGTACTTC,CASGLVQGWRGGRHEQYF
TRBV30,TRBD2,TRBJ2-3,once,TGTGCCTGGAGTGTACTAGCGGGGGCAACAGATACGCAGTATTTT,CAWSVLAGATDTQYF
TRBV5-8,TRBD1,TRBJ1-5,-,TGTGCCAGCAGCTTGGAGGGACAGGGGTATAGCAATCAGCCCCAGCATTTT,CASSLEGQGYSNQPQHF
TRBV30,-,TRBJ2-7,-,TGTGCCTGGATTTTTGGCGGACACTACGAGCAGTACTTC,CAWIFGGHYEQYF
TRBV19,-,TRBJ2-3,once,TGTGCCAGTAGTAATCTTAACACAGATACGCAGTATTTT,CASSNLNTDTQYF
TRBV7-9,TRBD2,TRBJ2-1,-,TGTGCCAGCAGCTTCAGTTTCGGGAGGTCCTACAATGAGCAGTTCTTC,CASSFSFGRSYNEQFF
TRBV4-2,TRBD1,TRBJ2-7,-,TGTGCCAGCAGCCAATCCGACAGGGGGTCCTACGAGCAGTACTTC,CASSQSDRGSYEQYF
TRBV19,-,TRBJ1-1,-,TGTGCCAGTAACGGGAGGTTGGGCACTGAAGCTTTCTTT,CASNGRLGTEAFF
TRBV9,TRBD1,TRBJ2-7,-,TGTGCCAGCAGCGTCGGGACCGGACAGGCGGAGGAGCAGTACTTC,CASSVGTGQAEEQYF
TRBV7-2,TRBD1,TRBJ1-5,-,TGTGCCAGCAGCTTAGAGGGACAGTGGGGCAATCAGCCCCAGCATTTT,CASSLEGQWGNQPQHF
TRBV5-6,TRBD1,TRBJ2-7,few,TGTGCCAGCAGCTGGGACAGGACTAACAACTACGAGCAGTACTTC,CASSWDRTNNYEQYF
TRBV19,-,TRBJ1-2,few,TGTGCCAGTAGTCCCCTAGGGGGAACCCCCAACTATGGCTACACCTTC,CASSPLGGTPNYGYTF
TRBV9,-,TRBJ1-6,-,TGTGCCAGCAGCGTAGCCGGCGGTTGGTCACCCCTCCACTTT,CASSVAGGWSPLHF
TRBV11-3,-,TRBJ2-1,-,TGTGCCAGCAGCTTAGTTGCGGGGAGCAATGAGCAGTTCTTC,CASSLVAGSNEQFF
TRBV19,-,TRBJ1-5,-,TGTGCCAGTAGTCCCCCCAGGGGCAATCAGCCCCAGCATTTT,CASSPPRGNQPQHF
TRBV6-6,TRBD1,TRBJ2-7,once,TGTGCCAGCAGTTACCCGAGACAGGGGAGCTCCTACGAGCAGTACTTC,CASSYPRQGSSYEQYF
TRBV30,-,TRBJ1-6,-,TGTGCCTGGACGGGAGGGATTGATTCACCCCTCCACTTT,CAWTGGIDSPLHF
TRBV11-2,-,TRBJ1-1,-,TGTGCCAGCAGCCCCCTGCGGGGGTTGGGGAACACTGAAGCTTTCTTT,CASSPLRGLGNTEAFF
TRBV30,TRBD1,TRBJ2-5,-,TGTGCCTGGAGTGTTGGAGACAGGGGGAGGCAGTACTTC,CAWSVGDRGRQYF
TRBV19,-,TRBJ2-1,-,TGTGCCAGTAGTATTGGAGGACTATGTGAGCAGTTCTTC,CASSIGGLCEQFF
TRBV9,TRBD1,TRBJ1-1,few,TGTGCCAGCAGCGTGACAGGGGGCGGGAACACTGAAGCTTTCTTT,CASSVTGGGNTEAFF
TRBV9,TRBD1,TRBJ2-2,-,TGTGCCAGCAGCGGGCCCAGGGGGCGAGGCGGCGGGGAGCTGTTTTTT,CASSGPRGRGGGELFF
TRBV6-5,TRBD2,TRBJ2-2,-,TGTGCCAGCACCGGGGGGGTAGGAGGGCTGTTTTTT,CASTGGVGGLFF
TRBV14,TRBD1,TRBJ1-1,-,TGTGCCAGCAGCCTCATACCGGGACAGGCAACTGAAGCTTTCTTT,CASSLIPGQATEAFF
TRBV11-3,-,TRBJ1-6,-,TGTGCCAGCAGCTTAGAAGGTGATAGCGGTACACCCCTCCACTTT,CASSLEGDSGTPLHF
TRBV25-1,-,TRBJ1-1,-,TGTGCCAGCAGGGGGCAGAACACTGAAGCTTTCTTT,CASRGQNTEAFF
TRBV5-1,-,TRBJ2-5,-,TGCGCCAGCAGCCGCAGGGATCAAGAGACCCAGTACTTC,CASSRRDQETQYF
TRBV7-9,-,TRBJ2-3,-,TGTGCCAGCAGCCATCTGCAGGACAGCCTCTCAGATACGCAGTATTTT,CASSHLQDSLSDTQYF
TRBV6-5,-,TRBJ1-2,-,TGTGCCAGCGCCGAATTCCAGGGTAACTATGGCTACACCTTC,CASAEFQGNYGYTF
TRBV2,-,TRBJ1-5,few,TGTGCCAGCAGAAGGGGTCCCAATCAGCCCCAGCATTTT,CASRRGPNQPQHF
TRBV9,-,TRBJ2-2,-,TGTGCCAGCAGCGTAGGACTCACCGGGGAGCTGTTTTTT,CASSVGLTGELFF
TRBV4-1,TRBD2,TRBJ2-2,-,TGCGCCAGCAGCCCAGAGGCGGGGGGGCCCACCGGGGAGCTGTTTTTT,CASSPEAGGPTGELFF
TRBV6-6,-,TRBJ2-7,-,TGTGCCAGCAGTTTTCGCAGGACGCAGGACTACGAGCAGTACTTC,CASSFRRTQDYEQYF
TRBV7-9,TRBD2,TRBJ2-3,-,TGTGCCAGCAGCATACCGGGACTAGGGGGGACGCAGTATTTT,CASSIPGLGGTQYF
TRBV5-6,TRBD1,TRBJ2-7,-,TGTGCCAGCAGCTCGACCCACAGGGGGGCCCCCCGGGAGCAGTACTTC,CASSSTHRGAPREQYF
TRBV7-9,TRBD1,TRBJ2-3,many,TGTGCCAGCAGCCCGCTTACAGGGGAGAGGACAGATACGCAGTATTTT,CASSPLTGERTDTQYF
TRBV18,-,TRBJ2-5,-,TGTGCCAGCTCAGGCCCAACAGGGTCGCGGGAGACCCAGTACTTC,CASSGPTGSRETQYF
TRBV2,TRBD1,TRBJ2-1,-,TGTGCCACCAGGACAGGGGGCAATGAGCAGTTCTTC,CATRTGGNEQFF
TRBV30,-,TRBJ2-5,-,TGTGCCTGGAGCTCAGGCATCCAAGAGACCCAGTACTTC,CAWSSGIQETQYF
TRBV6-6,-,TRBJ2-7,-,TGTGCCAGCAGTTACTCACTCTCCGAGCAGTACTTC,CASSYSLSEQYF
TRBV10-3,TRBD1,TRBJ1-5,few,TGTGCCATCAAGGGACAGGGAGGAGGGGAGCCCCAGCATTTT,CAIKGQGGGEPQHF
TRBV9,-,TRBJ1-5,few,TGTGCCAGCACCATTCGGCGGTCGAATCAGCCCCAGCATTTT,CASTIRRSNQPQHF
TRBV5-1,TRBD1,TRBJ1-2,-,TGCGCCAGCAGCTTGGTTACAGGGGTCGTCGATGGCTACACCTTC,CASSLVTGVVDGYTF